Listed below are T cell receptor beta chains from one sample, sequenced in a study of CD8+ T cells in alopecia areata. The method was immunoSEQ multiplex PCR; TCRdb's version includes in-frame clones alone and lacks a portion of them. The repertoire holds 150,000 or so clones, with around 58% as singletons. Sequenced here: CD4+ T cells sorted from blood, sampled between weeks 55 and 65, from a patient treated with tofacitinib. These receptors were obtained from a human donor with alopecia areata. The CDR3 runs from the conserved cysteine through the conserved F or W. A D gene is named only where the DNA matches it firmly. Clone size is given for some rows only: seen once, a few or many times, or a class if the clone is expanded.

v_call: TRBV30
j_call: TRBJ2-7
d_call: .
clone_size: .
cdr3_aa: CAWSVKDTLRF
cdr3_nt: TGTGCCTGGAGTGTAAAGGACACCCTACGCTTC

v_call: TRBV30
j_call: TRBJ2-3
d_call: .
clone_size: .
cdr3_aa: CAWSVKGSDTQYF
cdr3_nt: TGTGCCTGGAGTGTAAAGGGTTCAGATACGCAGTATTTT

v_call: TRBV18
j_call: TRBJ2-6
d_call: .
clone_size: few
cdr3_aa: CASSPGSGANVLTF
cdr3_nt: TGTGCCAGCTCACCTGGCTCTGGGGCCAACGTCCTGACTTTC

v_call: TRBV19
j_call: TRBJ1-1
d_call: .
clone_size: .
cdr3_aa: CASKHRDNTKAFF
cdr3_nt: TGTGCCAGTAAGCACAGGGATAACACAAAAGCTTTCTTT

v_call: TRBV7-9
j_call: TRBJ1-6
d_call: TRBD1
clone_size: few
cdr3_aa: CASSGGQGVTLHF
cdr3_nt: TGTGCCAGCAGCGGGGGACAGGGGGTAACCCTCCACTTT

v_call: TRBV5-6
j_call: TRBJ1-2
d_call: .
clone_size: .
cdr3_aa: CASSLGQANYGYTF
cdr3_nt: TGTGCCAGCAGCTTGGGACAAGCTAACTATGGCTACACCTTC

v_call: TRBV9
j_call: TRBJ2-5
d_call: .
clone_size: few
cdr3_aa: CASSVFGQTQYF
cdr3_nt: TGTGCCAGCAGCGTCTTTGGGCAGACCCAGTACTTC

v_call: TRBV12-5
j_call: TRBJ1-6
d_call: TRBD1
clone_size: .
cdr3_aa: CASGLGDRYNSPLHF
cdr3_nt: TGTGCTAGTGGTTTAGGGGACAGGTATAATTCACCCCTCCACTTT

v_call: TRBV6-5
j_call: TRBJ2-7
d_call: .
clone_size: .
cdr3_aa: CASSRRLGSSYEQYF
cdr3_nt: TGTGCCAGCAGTCGACGACTAGGCAGCTCCTACGAGCAGTACTTC

v_call: TRBV2
j_call: TRBJ1-2
d_call: .
clone_size: .
cdr3_aa: CASSEVPGRGGYTF
cdr3_nt: TGTGCCAGCAGTGAAGTTCCCGGCCGAGGCGGCTACACCTTC

v_call: TRBV7-9
j_call: TRBJ2-5
d_call: TRBD2
clone_size: .
cdr3_aa: CASSFGLAGALYQETQYF
cdr3_nt: TGTGCCAGCAGCTTTGGACTAGCGGGGGCCCTGTACCAAGAGACCCAGTACTTC

v_call: TRBV5-6
j_call: TRBJ1-2
d_call: .
clone_size: .
cdr3_aa: CASSTGPYNYGYTF
cdr3_nt: TGTGCCAGCAGCACGGGACCCTATAACTATGGCTACACCTTC

v_call: TRBV5-6
j_call: TRBJ1-2
d_call: .
clone_size: .
cdr3_aa: CASSFTESGYTF
cdr3_nt: TGTGCCAGCAGCTTTACGGAGAGTGGCTACACCTTC

v_call: TRBV6-1
j_call: TRBJ2-5
d_call: .
clone_size: .
cdr3_aa: CASSEGGETQYF
cdr3_nt: TGTGCCAGCAGTGAAGGGGGGGAGACCCAGTACTTC

v_call: TRBV5-1
j_call: TRBJ2-2
d_call: .
clone_size: .
cdr3_aa: CASSAGYFANTGELFF
cdr3_nt: TGCGCCAGCAGCGCAGGATACTTTGCGAACACCGGGGAGCTGTTTTTT

v_call: TRBV5-1
j_call: TRBJ2-6
d_call: TRBD2
clone_size: medium-sized
cdr3_aa: CASSPAGPSGANVLTF
cdr3_nt: TGCGCCAGCAGCCCAGCGGGGCCGTCTGGGGCCAACGTCCTGACTTTC

v_call: TRBV9
j_call: TRBJ1-3
d_call: .
clone_size: .
cdr3_aa: CASSAGESGNTIYF
cdr3_nt: TGTGCCAGCAGCGCAGGGGAGTCCGGAAACACCATATATTTT

v_call: TRBV5-1
j_call: TRBJ1-4
d_call: .
clone_size: few
cdr3_aa: CASSLDRTTNEKLFF
cdr3_nt: TGCGCCAGCAGCTTGGACAGGACAACTAATGAAAAACTGTTTTTT

v_call: TRBV2
j_call: TRBJ1-5
d_call: .
clone_size: .
cdr3_aa: CASSVVNQPQHF
cdr3_nt: TGTGCCAGCTCGGTGGTCAATCAGCCCCAGCATTTT

v_call: TRBV5-1
j_call: TRBJ2-5
d_call: .
clone_size: .
cdr3_aa: CASSSNWLGADGTQYF
cdr3_nt: TGCGCCAGCAGCTCTAATTGGTTAGGGGCGGACGGGACCCAGTACTTC

v_call: TRBV5-1
j_call: TRBJ1-1
d_call: .
clone_size: .
cdr3_aa: CASSQGTQGTEAFF
cdr3_nt: TGCGCCAGCAGCCAAGGGACCCAGGGGACTGAAGCTTTCTTT

v_call: TRBV7-8
j_call: TRBJ1-1
d_call: .
clone_size: .
cdr3_aa: CASSLQSNTEAFF
cdr3_nt: TGTGCCAGCAGCTTACAGAGTAACACTGAAGCTTTCTTT

v_call: TRBV4-1
j_call: TRBJ1-2
d_call: .
clone_size: .
cdr3_aa: CASSQDPTANYGYTF
cdr3_nt: TGCGCCAGCAGCCAAGACCCCACAGCCAACTATGGCTACACCTTC

v_call: TRBV5-1
j_call: TRBJ1-1
d_call: .
clone_size: .
cdr3_aa: CASSLEAPENTEAFF
cdr3_nt: TGCGCCAGCAGCTTGGAGGCCCCAGAGAACACTGAAGCTTTCTTT

v_call: TRBV9
j_call: TRBJ1-2
d_call: TRBD1
clone_size: .
cdr3_aa: CASSVGQGSNYGYTF
cdr3_nt: TGTGCCAGCAGCGTAGGACAGGGGTCTAACTATGGCTACACCTTC

v_call: TRBV10-2
j_call: TRBJ1-5
d_call: .
clone_size: .
cdr3_aa: CASSDWVNQPQHF
cdr3_nt: TGCGCCAGCAGTGATTGGGTTAATCAGCCCCAGCATTTT

v_call: TRBV7-9
j_call: TRBJ1-5
d_call: .
clone_size: few
cdr3_aa: CASSRDGGSGQPQHF
cdr3_nt: TGTGCCAGCAGCCGGGATGGGGGTAGTGGTCAGCCCCAGCATTTT

v_call: TRBV29-1
j_call: TRBJ1-2
d_call: .
clone_size: .
cdr3_aa: CSVRLARGGYTF
cdr3_nt: TGCAGCGTTAGGCTAGCCCGTGGGGGCTACACCTTC

v_call: TRBV23-1
j_call: TRBJ1-1
d_call: .
clone_size: few
cdr3_aa: CASSQKRGEAFF
cdr3_nt: TGCGCCAGCAGTCAAAAACGAGGGGAAGCTTTCTTT

v_call: TRBV4-2
j_call: TRBJ2-3
d_call: TRBD2
clone_size: .
cdr3_aa: CASSQDSGGAQDTQYF
cdr3_nt: TGTGCCAGCAGCCAAGATAGCGGGGGGGCTCAAGATACGCAGTATTTT

v_call: TRBV18
j_call: TRBJ1-6
d_call: TRBD1
clone_size: .
cdr3_aa: CASSRDRMNSPLHF
cdr3_nt: TGTGCCAGCTCACGGGACAGAATGAATTCACCCCTCCACTTT

v_call: TRBV5-1
j_call: TRBJ2-3
d_call: .
clone_size: .
cdr3_aa: CASSLALRGVYVTQYF
cdr3_nt: TGCGCCAGCAGCTTGGCCTTGAGGGGTGTGTATGTTACGCAGTATTTT

v_call: TRBV7-7
j_call: TRBJ1-1
d_call: .
clone_size: few
cdr3_aa: CASSLNGNTEAFF
cdr3_nt: TGTGCTAGCAGCTTGAACGGGAACACTGAAGCTTTCTTT

v_call: TRBV27
j_call: TRBJ2-7
d_call: .
clone_size: .
cdr3_aa: CASSPTAGTYEQYF
cdr3_nt: TGTGCCAGCAGCCCCACTGCAGGGACCTACGAGCAGTACTTC

v_call: TRBV29-1
j_call: TRBJ1-1
d_call: TRBD1
clone_size: few
cdr3_aa: CSVHRTGYGTEAFF
cdr3_nt: TGCAGCGTTCACCGGACAGGGTACGGCACTGAAGCTTTCTTT

v_call: TRBV10-3
j_call: TRBJ2-5
d_call: .
clone_size: few
cdr3_aa: CAIRRPPQETQYF
cdr3_nt: TGTGCCATCCGGAGGCCCCCACAAGAGACCCAGTACTTC

v_call: TRBV29-1
j_call: TRBJ2-1
d_call: .
clone_size: .
cdr3_aa: CSAGFETGYNEQFF
cdr3_nt: TGCAGCGCTGGTTTCGAGACAGGATACAATGAGCAGTTCTTC

v_call: TRBV5-1
j_call: TRBJ2-1
d_call: .
clone_size: .
cdr3_aa: CASSLELYNEQFF
cdr3_nt: TGCGCCAGCAGCTTGGAATTATACAATGAGCAGTTCTTC

v_call: TRBV4-1
j_call: TRBJ1-4
d_call: TRBD1
clone_size: few
cdr3_aa: CASSRDRAEKLFF
cdr3_nt: TGCGCCAGCAGCCGGGACAGGGCTGAAAAACTGTTTTTT

v_call: TRBV30
j_call: TRBJ2-7
d_call: .
clone_size: .
cdr3_aa: CAWSVTFNYEQYF
cdr3_nt: TGTGCCTGGAGCGTGACCTTTAACTACGAGCAGTACTTC

v_call: TRBV20-1
j_call: TRBJ1-5
d_call: .
clone_size: .
cdr3_aa: CSASFQPQHF
cdr3_nt: TGCAGTGCTAGTTTCCAGCCCCAGCATTTT

v_call: TRBV7-7
j_call: TRBJ2-1
d_call: .
clone_size: .
cdr3_aa: CASSLAGAFYNEQFF
cdr3_nt: TGTGCCAGCAGCTTAGCGGGGGCCTTTTACAATGAGCAGTTCTTC

v_call: TRBV29-1
j_call: TRBJ1-2
d_call: .
clone_size: few
cdr3_aa: CSVEVENYGYTF
cdr3_nt: TGCAGCGTTGAAGTGGAGAACTATGGCTACACCTTC

v_call: TRBV27
j_call: TRBJ2-1
d_call: .
clone_size: .
cdr3_aa: CASSLSGSIHNEQFF
cdr3_nt: TGTGCCAGCAGTTTAAGTGGGTCCATCCACAATGAGCAGTTCTTC

v_call: TRBV11-1
j_call: TRBJ2-5
d_call: .
clone_size: .
cdr3_aa: CASSRWFGTSPAETQYF
cdr3_nt: TGTGCCAGCAGCCGGTGGTTCGGGACCTCCCCTGCGGAGACCCAGTACTTC

v_call: TRBV18
j_call: TRBJ1-2
d_call: TRBD1
clone_size: .
cdr3_aa: CASADRAYGYTF
cdr3_nt: TGTGCCAGCGCCGACAGGGCCTATGGCTACACCTTC

v_call: TRBV9
j_call: TRBJ2-7
d_call: .
clone_size: few
cdr3_aa: CASSVAPAYEQYF
cdr3_nt: TGTGCCAGCAGCGTCGCCCCAGCCTACGAGCAGTACTTC

v_call: TRBV6-5
j_call: TRBJ2-7
d_call: .
clone_size: few
cdr3_aa: CASSYRGPPSHEQYF
cdr3_nt: TGTGCCAGCAGTTACAGGGGACCACCTTCCCACGAGCAGTACTTC

v_call: TRBV5-1
j_call: TRBJ2-2
d_call: .
clone_size: .
cdr3_aa: CASRSGDGTGELFF
cdr3_nt: TGCGCCAGCAGGTCAGGGGACGGCACCGGGGAGCTGTTTTTT

v_call: TRBV18
j_call: TRBJ1-1
d_call: TRBD1
clone_size: few
cdr3_aa: CASSPGTGAEAFF
cdr3_nt: TGTGCCAGCTCACCCGGGACAGGGGCTGAAGCTTTCTTT

v_call: TRBV6-6
j_call: TRBJ1-2
d_call: .
clone_size: .
cdr3_aa: CASSPGDRANYGYTF
cdr3_nt: TGTGCCAGCAGCCCCGGGGACCGAGCTAACTATGGCTACACCTTC

v_call: TRBV6-5
j_call: TRBJ1-4
d_call: .
clone_size: .
cdr3_aa: CASSSSLPTTNEKLFF
cdr3_nt: TGTGCCAGCAGTTCGAGCCTCCCTACAACTAATGAAAAACTGTTTTTT

v_call: TRBV7-9
j_call: TRBJ2-7
d_call: .
clone_size: .
cdr3_aa: CASSLSGGDEQYF
cdr3_nt: TGTGCCAGCAGCTTATCCGGAGGCGACGAGCAGTACTTC

v_call: TRBV18
j_call: TRBJ2-7
d_call: TRBD1
clone_size: .
cdr3_aa: CASSSTRDRASYEQYF
cdr3_nt: TGTGCCAGCTCAAGCACTCGGGACAGGGCCTCCTACGAGCAGTACTTC

v_call: TRBV4-2
j_call: TRBJ2-5
d_call: TRBD2
clone_size: .
cdr3_aa: CASSQGLAGEYQETQYF
cdr3_nt: TGTGCCAGCAGCCAGGGACTAGCGGGGGAGTACCAAGAGACCCAGTACTTC

v_call: TRBV6-5
j_call: TRBJ2-5
d_call: TRBD2
clone_size: .
cdr3_aa: CASSYSGLAWETQYF
cdr3_nt: TGTGCCAGCAGTTACTCGGGACTAGCATGGGAGACCCAGTACTTC

v_call: TRBV5-1
j_call: TRBJ2-5
d_call: .
clone_size: few
cdr3_aa: CASRVTTEETQYF
cdr3_nt: TGCGCCAGCAGGGTTACAACGGAGGAGACCCAGTACTTC

v_call: TRBV7-2
j_call: TRBJ2-3
d_call: TRBD2
clone_size: .
cdr3_aa: CASSQPGLGFTDTQYF
cdr3_nt: TGTGCCAGCAGCCAGCCGGGACTAGGGTTCACAGATACGCAGTATTTT

v_call: TRBV6-6
j_call: TRBJ1-4
d_call: .
clone_size: .
cdr3_aa: CASSYSHRHEKLFF
cdr3_nt: TGTGCCAGCAGTTACTCGCATAGACATGAAAAACTGTTTTTT